This T cell receptor beta chain was retrieved from a study of OX40 agonist ivuxolimab in advanced cancers. Looking at the study overall: Ivuxolimab was a fully human IgG2 agonistic monoclonal antibody targeting the costimulatory receptor OX40 (CD134). The monotherapy dose-escalation portion (N = 52 patients) of the phase I ivuxolimab trial is reported in the paper. A male proportion of around 80% and a mean age of roughly 55 years, ranging from about 23 to 79, were recorded for the dose-escalation cohort. Three dose-escalation patients achieved partial responses, one with hepatocellular carcinoma and two with cutaneous melanoma. The point of sequencing TCRbeta in the periphery was to test whether ivuxolimab changed TCR sequence diversity and drove clonal T-cell expansion. Intravenous ivuxolimab was administered to patients every 2 weeks at six dose levels: 0.01, 0.1, 0.3, 1.5, 3 and 10 mg/kg. Prior anti-PD-1, anti-PD-L1 or anti-CTLA-4 therapy was permitted, and 30% to 45% of dose-escalation patients had received checkpoint inhibitors. Of the approximately 50 dose-escalation patients, hepatocellular carcinoma was present in about 19, melanoma in approximately 15, renal cell carcinoma in 9 and head and neck cancer in 9.

Points the paper makes about the study in general: In partial responders in the 0.1-3.0 mg/kg groups, normalized peripheral clonal expansion was found to be among the lowest, especially among CD8+ T cells. Low levels of normalized T-cell clonal expansion were also seen in some patients who did not respond. The antigen specificity of the clonally expanded peripheral T cells was not determined. On average, CD8+ T cells showed more expanded clones than CD4+ T cells after ivuxolimab. At doses from 0.1 to 3.0 mg/kg, clonal expansion was seen in both CD4+ and CD8+ blood T cells between baseline and week 6.

There are many counts of this clone. This clone's antigen is unknown. Base qualities are not at hand, and no much larger clone is one base apart. Patients with autoimmune disease history or receiving systemic immunosuppression were excluded from the trial. Peripheral blood for TCR sequencing was collected from all dose cohorts at baseline, on cycle 4 day 1, and on cycle 7 day 1. The samples were drawn from a first-in-human, open-label, multicenter phase I dose-escalation trial of ivuxolimab. Adults with locally advanced or metastatic melanoma, renal cell carcinoma, hepatocellular carcinoma or head and neck squamous cell carcinoma were enrolled in the trial. Before TCR sequencing, CD4+ T cells and CD8+ T cells from peripheral blood were sorted into separate populations. Genomic DNA was extracted from sorted cells for sequencing of the TCRbeta CDR3 region. TCRbeta CDR3 regions were sequenced using the immunoSEQ Assay. Imported from immuneACCESS, the table was reduced by TCRdb to in-frame sequences with V and J called. These copies leave out some clones; in studies compared against another copy, an unresolved V gene accounts for under half, and the cause of the remainder is not known. Here the sample has around 65,000 clones; about 91% occur a single time. The ten biggest clones cover about 12% of the sample.

V loses 7 bases of germline sequence and J loses 2 bases, and the interval between the two ends is 22 bases. The CDR3 runs 17 amino acids, cysteine and phenylalanine included. The CDR3 DNA has 51 bases and is translated from base 1. The germline V gene gives CDR1 as LGHNT and CDR2 as FRNRAP. Recombination connected TRBV12-5 to TRBJ2-3, with a weak D call of TRBD1 (6 bases match). The clonotype comes from an adult with an advanced solid tumor such as melanoma, head and neck, liver or kidney cancer. Sequenced here: CD4+ or CD8+ T cells sorted from blood, sampled in a trial of the OX40 agonist ivuxolimab. Here is the DNA: TGTGCTAGTGACAGGTACCCCAGGGGCTTACCCACAGATACGCAGTATTTT. Its coded protein is CASDRYPRGLPTDTQYF.